A single sample is the source of the 26 T cell receptor beta chains below, sequenced in a study of identifying expanded T cells in peripheral blood. Sequenced by immunoSEQ multiplex PCR; TCRdb stores in-frame clones only, minus some. Of about 110,000 clones detected, around nine tenths appear once; the ten largest clones hold around 15%. The source material was blood. Receptors were obtained from a person aged 18 to 75 in good health.

This clone appeared a few times. This chain joins TRBV18 and TRBJ1-6; D remains unclear. The germline gives CDR1 KGHSH, CDR2 LQKENI. The CDR3 is made up of 13 amino acids. The V and J ends lost 5 bases and 7 bases respectively, with 9 bases between them. The chain's CDR3 is CASSTASNSPLHF. The CDR3 region has the DNA TGTGCCAGCTCAACAGCGAGCAATTCACCCCTCCACTTT.

This sequence joins TRBV7-9 and TRBJ1-4; unclear D gene. This CDR3 is 15 amino acids long. Trimming pared 5 bases from V and 3 bases from J, leaving 13 bases between. Germline V gene data show CDR1 as SEHNR and CDR2 as FQNEAQ (reference sequence). This chain's CDR3 is CASSPGYRANEKLFF. DNA for the CDR3: TGTGCCAGCAGCCCGGGCTACAGAGCTAATGAAAAACTGTTTTTT. The full variable domain, with the rest looked up from reference TRBV7-9 and TRBJ1-4, is DTGVSQNPRHKITKRGQNVTFRCDPISEHNRLYWYRQTLGQGPEFLTYFQNEAQLEKSRLLSDRFSAERPKGSFSTLEIQRTEQGDSAMYLCASSPGYRANEKLFFGSGTQLSVL.

The J gene is TRBJ2-7, the V gene TRBV7-2, with 8 nucleotides matching TRBD1. Germline V CDR1 and CDR2: SGHTA, FQGNSA. V was clipped by 1 base and J by 5 bases; unmatched bases: 10. The CDR3 contains 16 residues. The CDR3 loop is CASSLDFVAGGNEQYF. The DNA of the CDR3 is TGTGCCAGCAGCTTAGATTTTGTGGCAGGGGGCAACGAGCAGTACTTC.

Many counts were recorded for this clone. This chain uses TRBV19 with TRBJ1-2; D remains unclear. Trimming stripped 3 bases from V and 4 bases from J, with 9 bases between. This CDR3 has 13 residues. Germline V gene sequence: CDR1 LNHDA, CDR2 SQIVND (reference sequence). CDR3 region: CASSIERSYGYTF. The CDR3 nucleotides read TGTGCCAGTAGTATTGAGCGATCCTATGGCTACACCTTC. The whole variable domain, remainder taken from reference TRBV19 and TRBJ1-2, is DGGITQSPKYLFRKEGQNVTLSCEQNLNHDAMYWYRQDPGQGLRLIYYSQIVNDFQKGDIAEGYSVSREKKESFPLTVTSAQKNPTAFYLCASSIERSYGYTFGSGTRLTVV.

CDR3 in DNA: TGCGCCAGCAGCTTGGTGGGGGAGGCCACTGAAGCTTTCTTT. Protein sequence: CASSLVGEATEAFF. The rearrangement joins TRBV5-1 to TRBJ1-1, with D tentatively TRBD1 (5 bases). V was cut by 0 bases and J by 4 bases, with 10 bases left in between. CDR3 length: 14 residues. The germline V gene has CDR1 SGHRS and CDR2 YFSETQ. The whole variable domain, filled in from reference TRBV5-1 and TRBJ1-1, reads KAGVTQTPRYLIKTRGQQVTLSCSPISGHRSVSWYQQTPGQGLQFLFEYFSETQRNKGNFPGRFSGRQFSNSRSEMNVSTLELGDSALYLCASSLVGEATEAFFGQGTRLTVV.

This clone was seen a few times. The chain links TRBV2 to TRBJ2-7, with D perhaps matching TRBD2 (5 bases). CDR1 SNHLY and CDR2 FYNNEI come from the germline V gene. The CDR3 extends over 13 amino acids. V was trimmed by 8 bases and J by 6 bases, leaving 17 bases between them. The CDR3 bases are TGTGCCAGCTCTGTCGGGGTAAGAAGCGAGCAGTACTTC. It codes for CASSVGVRSEQYF.

The J gene is TRBJ1-1, the V gene TRBV5-6; D perhaps matches TRBD1 (5 bases). Trimming took off 0 bases at V and 8 bases at J, with 17 bases between the two ends. Germline V gene sequence: CDR1 SGHDT, CDR2 YYEEEE. The CDR3 is 15 amino acids. CDR3 protein: CASSLGSGGVSEAFF. CDR3 DNA: TGTGCCAGCAGCTTGGGTAGTGGGGGGGTTTCCGAAGCTTTCTTT.

The V gene is TRBV7-2, the J gene TRBJ1-4; 12 bases line up with TRBD1. Germline values: CDR1 SGHTA, CDR2 FQGNSA. After removal of 3 bases from V and 8 bases from J, the junction contained 1 base not matched to a gene. The CDR3 length is 14 residues. The CDR3 sequence: CASSLGQGAEKLFF. In DNA, the CDR3 is TGTGCCAGCAGCTTGGGACAGGGGGCCGAAAAACTGTTTTTT.

The chain links TRBV6-5 to TRBJ1-1; no firm D call. Trimming stripped 4 bases from V and 7 bases from J, with 13 bases between. Per germline, CDR1 MNHEY and CDR2 SVGAGI. The CDR3 extends over 13 amino acids. The CDR3 region is CASSSAPYGEAFF. The DNA for the CDR3 is TGTGCCAGCAGTTCGGCCCCCTACGGTGAAGCTTTCTTT.

The CDR3 sequence is CASSLGVAGTGSYNEQFF. DNA of the CDR3: TGTGCCAGCAGCTTAGGGGTCGCGGGTACAGGCTCCTACAATGAGCAGTTCTTC. This chain uses TRBV11-2 with TRBJ2-1; D assignment may be TRBD1 or TRBD2 (5 bases each). The CDR3 loop spans 18 amino acids. V was trimmed by 1 base and J by 0 bases, leaving 16 bases between them. The germline V gene has CDR1 SGHAT and CDR2 FQNNGV.

The V and J genes are TRBV4-3 and TRBJ2-7; no clear D. The CDR3 has 13 residues. V was shortened by 0 bases and J by 9 bases, with 12 bases between the two germline ends. CDR1 and CDR2 (germline): LGHNA, YSLEER. In DNA form, the CDR3 reads TGCGCCAGCAGCCAAGATGTGGGGTTTGGGCAGTACTTC. Its protein is CASSQDVGFGQYF.

The V and J genes are TRBV7-9 and TRBJ1-3; no definite D call. The CDR3 runs 17 residues. The ends were cut back, 5 bases at V and 0 bases at J, with 17 bases in the middle. Germline lookup yields CDR1 SEHNR and CDR2 FQNEAQ (reference sequence). Written as DNA, the CDR3 is TGTGCCAGCAGCGGCCCCGGTGGCGGCCACTCTGGAAACACCATATATTTT. This codes for CASSGPGGGHSGNTIYF.

The chain combines TRBV20-1 with TRBJ2-5; D gene ambiguous. This CDR3 has 10 amino acids. The V gene lost 4 bases and the J gene lost 0 bases, with 0 bases spanning the gap. CDR1 and CDR2 from the germline V gene are DFQATT and SNEGSKA (reference sequence). CDR3 DNA sequence: TGCAGTGCTAACCAAGAGACCCAGTACTTC. It codes for CSANQETQYF.

This chain's CDR3 is CASSVGTGGQPQHF. CDR3 sequence (DNA): TGTGCCAGTAGTGTAGGGACAGGGGGTCAGCCCCAGCATTTT. The chain has TRBV19 and TRBJ1-5; 11 bases line up with TRBD1. Germline V gene data show CDR1 as LNHDA and CDR2 as SQIVND (reference sequence). The ends lost 5 bases at V and 6 bases at J; junction bases unmatched: 3. The CDR3 consists of 14 residues.

The V gene is TRBV9, the J gene TRBJ1-4; no clear D gene. Trimming took off 3 bases at V and 7 bases at J, with 16 bases between the two ends. The CDR3 length is 15 residues. Germline CDR1 SGDLS, CDR2 YYNGEE. CDR3 DNA sequence: TGTGCCAGCAGCGCCCAGGTTACGATTGGTGAAAAACTGTTTTTT. Its translation is CASSAQVTIGEKLFF.

This chain connects TRBV13 to TRBJ2-4; 8 nucleotides agree with TRBD1. This CDR3 has 19 amino acids. Germline assignment: CDR1 PRHDT and CDR2 FYEKMQ (reference sequence). V lost 5 bases to trimming and J lost 0 bases; unmatched junction nucleotides: 15. CDR3: CASSTSGTGAALAKNIQYF. The CDR3 nucleotides read TGTGCCAGCAGCACGTCCGGGACAGGCGCCGCTCTAGCCAAAAACATTCAGTACTTC.

This chain connects TRBV7-6 to TRBJ1-6; D gene ambiguous. The CDR3 is made up of 14 amino acids. Germline CDR1 reads SGHVS; CDR2 reads FNYEAQ. V lost 1 base and J lost 9, with 10 bases in between. For the CDR3, the DNA is TGTGCCAGCAGCTTAGGTTCTGGGAGTTCACCCCTCCACTTT. This codes for CASSLGSGSSPLHF.

The chain has TRBV6-5 and TRBJ1-6, with 8 bases fitting TRBD1. V dropped 6 bases and J dropped 10; count of bases not matched to a gene: 8. The CDR3 spans 14 residues. Germline loops: CDR1 MNHEY, CDR2 SVGAGI. CDR3 in amino acids: CASSQGAYGSPLHF. The CDR3 nucleotides are TGTGCCAGCAGCCAGGGGGCCTACGGATCACCCCTCCACTTT.

This chain links TRBV6-5 with TRBJ2-4; D not certain. This CDR3 has 13 residues. The germline V and J ends were trimmed by 7 bases and 9 bases, with 16 bases remaining between them. Germline V gene lookup returns CDR1 MNHEY and CDR2 SVGAGI. The CDR3 DNA reads as TGTGCCAGCAAAGGGCAGAACGCTGGCATTCAGTACTTC. Translating it yields CASKGQNAGIQYF.

The chain combines TRBV19 with TRBJ2-2; D could derive from TRBD1 or TRBD2 (5 bases each). This CDR3 is built from 16 residues. Trimming cost V 5 bases and J 3 bases, with 16 bases left between them. Germline assignment: CDR1 LNHDA and CDR2 SQIVND (reference sequence). The CDR3 DNA is TGTGCCAGTAGTCCCCGTAGTCTGGGGGACACCGGGGAGCTGTTTTTT. Translation gives CASSPRSLGDTGELFF.

This sequence joins TRBV2 and TRBJ2-5, with 12 bases fitting TRBD1. Per germline, CDR1 SNHLY and CDR2 FYNNEI. After removal of 8 bases from V and 6 bases from J, the junction contained 7 bases not matched to a gene. The CDR3 length is 14 residues. For the CDR3, the DNA is TGTGCCAGCCATGGGACAGGGGGCGGGCAGACCCAGTACTTC. It codes for CASHGTGGGQTQYF.

The genes are TRBV5-6 and TRBJ1-2; D call uncertain. The V end was cut by 4 bases, the J end by 8 bases, with 24 bases between. The germline gives CDR1 SGHDT, CDR2 YYEEEE. This CDR3 comprises 16 residues. The CDR3 loop is CASSPPLVPVGRGYTF. The CDR3 DNA reads TGTGCCAGCAGCCCCCCATTGGTACCTGTGGGCAGGGGCTACACCTTC.

This chain uses TRBV4-3 with TRBJ2-1; D is possibly TRBD1 (5 bases). CDR1 is LGHNA and CDR2 is YSLEER in the germline V gene. The CDR3 is made up of 14 amino acids. The V and J ends lost 0 bases and 9 bases respectively, with 12 bases between them. CDR3 in DNA: TGCGCCAGCAGCCAAGAGGGGCGGATCGGTGAGCAGTTCTTC. Protein: CASSQEGRIGEQFF.

The rearrangement links TRBV5-1 to TRBJ1-3; the D is unclear. Germline CDR1 reads SGHRS; CDR2 reads YFSETQ. The length of the CDR3 is 15 residues. Trimming cost V 4 bases and J 0 bases, with 11 bases left between them. CDR3 in amino acids: CASSPDYSSGNTIYF. The CDR3, as DNA: TGCGCCAGCAGCCCTGATTATTCCTCTGGAAACACCATATATTTT.

In regard to this clone: The identical CDR3 is also encoded by other nucleotide sequences in the sample. The V and J genes are TRBV18 and TRBJ2-3; D not resolved. The CDR3 sequence is 12 residues long. V was trimmed by 3 bases and J by 0 bases, leaving 1 base between them. The germline V gene encodes CDR1 KGHSH and CDR2 LQKENI. The CDR3 region is CASSPSTDTQYF. The DNA of the CDR3 is TGTGCCAGCTCACCTAGCACAGATACGCAGTATTTT.

The chain carries TRBV19 and TRBJ1-4; TRBD1 is a possible D gene (5 bases). Trimming took off 1 base at V and 4 bases at J, with 13 bases between the two ends. The CDR3 totals 16 residues. Looked up from germline, CDR1 is LNHDA and CDR2 is SQIVND (reference sequence). The DNA for the CDR3 is TGTGCCAGTAGTATAGTCCTAGGGGACCTTAATGAAAAACTGTTTTTT. This gives the protein CASSIVLGDLNEKLFF.